This T cell receptor (beta chain) was documented in a study of beta chain features in type 1 diabetes. Germline V lookup: CDR1 SQVTM, CDR2 ANQGSEA. This CDR3 has 14 amino acids. V was clipped by 6 bases and J by 2 bases, with 16 bases between them. This clone appeared a few times. Reverse transcription of all isolated RNA meant that expressed TCRB transcripts were sequenced. Libraries were prepared by immunoSEQ multiplex PCR; TCRdb keeps only in-frame clonotypes and omits some of them. This repertoire shows under 400,000 clones, 10% to 15% found once; its top ten account for roughly 0.017%. This chain uses TRBV29-1 with TRBJ2-5; tentative D call: TRBD2 (6 bases). Specimen: naive CD4+ T cells from blood. The TCR sequence derives from a man aged 18 to 30 in good health. This CDR3 is CSVETGERQETQYF. The DNA for the CDR3 is TGCAGCGTGGAGACGGGGGAGAGGCAAGAGACCCAGTACTTC.